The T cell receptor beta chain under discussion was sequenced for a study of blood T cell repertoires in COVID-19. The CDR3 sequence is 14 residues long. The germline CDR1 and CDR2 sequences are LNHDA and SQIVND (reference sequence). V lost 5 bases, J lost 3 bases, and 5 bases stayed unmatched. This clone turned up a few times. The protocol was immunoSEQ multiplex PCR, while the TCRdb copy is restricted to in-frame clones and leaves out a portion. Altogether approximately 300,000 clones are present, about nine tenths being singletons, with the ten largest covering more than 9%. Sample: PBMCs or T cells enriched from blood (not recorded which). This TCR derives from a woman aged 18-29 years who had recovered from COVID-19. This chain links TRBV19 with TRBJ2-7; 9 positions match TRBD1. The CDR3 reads CASSQGQGVYEQYF. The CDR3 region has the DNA TGTGCCAGTAGTCAGGGACAGGGTGTCTACGAGCAGTACTTC.